This T cell receptor (beta chain) is from a study of blood T cell repertoires in COVID-19. Overall study context: From the United States, Italy and Spain came samples of acute and convalescent COVID-19. Sources were T cells, B-cell-depleted T cells, or PBMCs; the material itself was cDNA or gDNA.

Authors' processing steps: Reference gene primers were amplified, and this amplification served to estimate nucleated cell counts. Data came from immunoSEQ multiplex PCR; TCRdb stores just in-frame clones and leaves some out. V, J and clone size are those of that table, while D and trimming were read from the DNA. The data contain about 270,000 clones, under 90% of them seen just once; the ten biggest clones take up about 3%. Germline assignment: CDR1 MNHEY and CDR2 SVGAGI. With V trimmed by 4 bases and J by 12 bases, 10 bases remained unmatched. This CDR3 comprises 14 residues. This clonotype was sampled from a woman aged 18-29 years with acute or convalescent COVID-19. The V and J genes are TRBV6-5 and TRBJ2-7, with 12 bases fitting TRBD2. The source material was peripheral blood. The DNA of the CDR3 is TGTGCCAGCAGTTTGGCTAGCGGGAGGGCAGAGGGGTACTTC. It translates to CASSLASGRAEGYF.